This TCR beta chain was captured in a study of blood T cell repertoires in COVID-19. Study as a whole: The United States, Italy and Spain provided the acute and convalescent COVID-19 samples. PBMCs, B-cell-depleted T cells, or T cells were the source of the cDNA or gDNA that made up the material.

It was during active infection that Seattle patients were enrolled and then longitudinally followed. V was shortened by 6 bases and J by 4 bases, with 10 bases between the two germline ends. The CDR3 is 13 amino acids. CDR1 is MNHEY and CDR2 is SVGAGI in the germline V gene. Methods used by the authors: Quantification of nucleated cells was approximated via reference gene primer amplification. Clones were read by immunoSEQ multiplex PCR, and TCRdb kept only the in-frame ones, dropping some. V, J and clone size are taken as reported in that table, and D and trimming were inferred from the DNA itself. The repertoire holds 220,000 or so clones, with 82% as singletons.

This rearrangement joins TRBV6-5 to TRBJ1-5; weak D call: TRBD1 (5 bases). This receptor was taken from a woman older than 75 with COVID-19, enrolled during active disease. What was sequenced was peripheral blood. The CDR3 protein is CASRTSGNQPQHF. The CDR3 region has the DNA TGTGCCAGCAGAACCTCAGGGAATCAGCCCCAGCATTTT.